The 18 T cell receptor beta chains reported below all come from one sample, sequenced in a study of human T cells and chemical hapten exposure. Specified time point: pre-sensitization, week 0. Treatment specified: therapeutic diphenylcyclopropenone sensitization with weekly scalp DPC. Using its own MiXCR run on the RACE reads, TCRdb lists one record per CDR3 protein. Of tens of thousands of distinct CDR3 sequences listed, roughly a tenth are singletons. This sample comprised whole blood, obtained in connection with sensitization to the hapten diphenylcyclopropenone (DPC). Receptor source: a man aged 30 to 39 with alopecia areata. Some clones in this sample may be carry-over from other donors' samples.

This clonotype was recorded many times. The chain employs TRBV2 and TRBJ1-6; D might be TRBD1 (5 bases). The CDR3 has 15 amino acids. Trimming pared 8 bases from V and 7 bases from J, leaving 18 bases between. The V gene's germline CDR1 is SNHLY and CDR2 FYNNEI. CDR3 amino acids: CASVSGRGMNSPLHF. The CDR3 DNA reads as TGTGCCAGCGTAAGTGGTAGGGGTATGAATTCACCCCTCCACTTT.

The sample holds a few counts of this clonotype. V gene TRBV27 combines with J gene TRBJ1-4, with D tentatively TRBD1 (6 bases). Germline loops: CDR1 MNHEY, CDR2 SMNVEV (reference sequence). The CDR3 spans 16 residues. V shed 0 bases and J shed 10 bases, with 18 bases lying between them. CDR3 protein: CASSLSGAGYLGKLFF. CDR3 DNA sequence: TGTGCCAGCAGTTTATCGGGGGCAGGGTACCTTGGAAAACTGTTTTTT. Looking up the rest from reference TRBV27 and TRBJ1-4 gives the full variable domain: EAQVTQNPRYLITVTGKKLTVTCSQNMNHEYMSWYRQDPGLGLRQIYYSMNVEVTDKGDVPEGYKVSRKEKRNFPLILESPSPNQTSLYFCASSLSGAGYLGKLFFGSGTQLSVL.

This clonotype was observed a handful of times. This sequence joins TRBV4-2 and TRBJ1-1, with D maybe TRBD1 (6 bases). Germline assignment: CDR1 LGHNA and CDR2 YNFKEQ. Trimming pared 0 bases from V and 1 base from J, leaving 12 bases between. The length of the CDR3 is 16 residues. CDR3 amino acids: CASSQDPGAANTEAFF. In nucleotides, the CDR3 is TGTGCCAGCAGCCAAGATCCGGGGGCCGCGAACACTGAAGCTTTCTTT.

This clonotype showed up many times. V usage is TRBV30 and J usage is TRBJ1-5, with D hard to call. CDR1 and CDR2 from the germline V gene are GTSNPN and SVGIG (reference sequence). Trimming pared 5 bases from V and 6 bases from J, leaving 14 bases between. The length of the CDR3 is 13 residues. Here the CDR3 DNA reads TGTGCCTGGGGACCTACTGGCGGTCAGCCCCAGCATTTT. This codes for CAWGPTGGQPQHF.

The gene calls are TRBV29-1 and TRBJ2-5, with unresolved D. Trimming shortened V by 1 base and J by 5 bases, and 5 bases separated the two germline ends. CDR1 and CDR2 from the germline V gene are SQVTM and ANQGSEA. CDR3 length: 11 amino acids. The CDR3 reads CSVEVAETQYF. The CDR3 DNA reads TGCAGCGTTGAAGTAGCTGAGACCCAGTACTTC. Together with reference TRBV29-1 and TRBJ2-5, the CDR3 gives the full variable domain: SAVISQKPSRDICQRGTSLTIQCQVDSQVTMMFWYRQQPGQSLTLIATANQGSEATYESGFVIDKFPISRPNLTFSTLTVSNMSPEDSSIYLCSVEVAETQYFGPGTRLLVL.

This clonotype has just a few counts. The gene calls are TRBV27 and TRBJ2-2, with 7 bases that match TRBD2. This CDR3 region has 14 residues. J lost 6 bases, V lost 6 bases, and 7 bases had no gene match. CDR1 is MNHEY and CDR2 is SMNVEV in the germline V gene (reference sequence). CDR3 protein: CASRALRGAGELFF. CDR3 DNA sequence: TGTGCCAGCAGAGCCCTCCGGGGGGCCGGGGAGCTGTTTTTT.

The chain combines TRBV7-9 with TRBJ2-4, with 7 bases matching TRBD2. The CDR3 runs to 16 residues. Germline V gene lookup returns CDR1 SEHNR and CDR2 FQNEAQ (reference sequence). After removal of 5 bases from V and 2 bases from J, the junction contained 9 bases not matched to a gene. CDR3 nucleotide sequence: TGTGCCAGCAGCCAATCGCGGGGGTGGTCCAAAAACATTCAGTACTTC. Translation gives CASSQSRGWSKNIQYF. The full variable domain, in which reference TRBV7-9 and TRBJ2-4 provide the parts outside the CDR3, is DTGVSQNPRHKITKRGQNVTFRCDPISEHNRLYWYRQTLGQGPEFLTYFQNEAQLEKSRLLSDRFSAERPKGSFSTLEIQRTEQGDSAMYLCASSQSRGWSKNIQYFGAGTRLSVL.

This clonotype appeared a few times. The V call is TRBV29-1, the J call TRBJ1-1; 9 bases are shared with TRBD1. Germline CDR1 and CDR2: SQVTM and ANQGSEA. V gave up 5 bases and J gave up 1 base; unmatched junction bases: 11. This CDR3 contains 16 residues. The DNA for the CDR3 is TGCAGCGTTAAGACAGGGGGATCGGTGAGGAACACTGAAGCTTTCTTT. This sequence encodes CSVKTGGSVRNTEAFF.

This clonotype was detected ten times or more. The CDR3 sequence is CASSYSWQTQYF. CDR3 coding DNA: TGTGCCAGCAGTTACTCCTGGCAGACCCAGTACTTC. The gene calls are TRBV6-2 or TRBV6-3 and TRBJ2-5; no definite D call. Germline lookup yields CDR1 MNHEY and CDR2 SVGEGT. This CDR3 has 12 amino acids. Trimming took 0 bases from V and 6 from J, leaving 5 bases between them.

The sample holds a few counts of this clonotype. The chain has TRBV6-2 or TRBV6-3 and TRBJ2-1, with 8 nucleotides matching TRBD2. Looked up from germline, CDR1 is MNHEY and CDR2 is SVGEGT. There are 16 residues in the CDR3. The V and J ends lost 0 bases and 3 bases, in that order; junction bases with no gene match: 4. CDR3 loop: CASSYSSRGGYNEQFF. As DNA, the CDR3 is TGTGCCAGCAGTTACTCATCCCGGGGGGGCTACAATGAGCAGTTCTTC.

This clonotype has ten or more counts. V usage is TRBV7-3 and J usage is TRBJ1-5; 7 nucleotides line up with TRBD1. CDR3 length: 15 residues. V shed 0 bases and J 4 bases; nucleotides not matched to a gene: 3. The germline V gene encodes CDR1 SGHTA and CDR2 FQGTGA. The CDR3 loop is CASSLTGTANQPQHF. The CDR3 nucleotides are TGTGCCAGCAGCTTAACGGGGACAGCTAATCAGCCCCAGCATTTT.

V is TRBV3-1 and J is TRBJ2-7; D call uncertain. The CDR3 loop spans 13 amino acids. Per germline, CDR1 LGHDT and CDR2 YNNKEL (reference sequence). V lost 1 base and J 0 bases, leaving 4 bases between the germline ends. Written as DNA, the CDR3 is TGTGCCAGCAGCCAAGGAAGCTCCTACGAGCAGTACTTC. Its protein is CASSQGSSYEQYF.

This clonotype has just a few counts. The chain links TRBV4-3 to TRBJ1-6; the D is unclear. The CDR3 sequence is 16 residues long. Germline V gene data show CDR1 as LGHNA and CDR2 as YSLEER. The germline V and J ends were trimmed by 0 bases and 4 bases, with 10 bases remaining between them. The CDR3 here is CASSQEQTNYNSPLHF. The DNA of the CDR3 is TGCGCCAGCAGCCAAGAGCAAACGAATTATAATTCACCCCTCCACTTT.

This clonotype was observed at least ten times. The V call is TRBV5-4, the J call TRBJ1-2; possible D gene TRBD1, 6 bases. There are 14 residues in the CDR3. Trimming removed 3 bases from V and 2 bases from J, with 11 bases in between. Per the germline V gene, CDR1 is SGHNT and CDR2 is YYREEE (reference sequence). The CDR3 spells CASSSFQGNYGYTF. The CDR3 DNA is TGTGCCAGCAGCTCCTTTCAGGGGAACTATGGCTACACCTTC.

The V call is TRBV7-2, the J call TRBJ2-3; D remains unclear. Between the trimmed V and J ends, which lost 5 bases and 6 bases, there was a span of 6 bases. The CDR3 runs to 11 residues. Germline values: CDR1 SGHTA, CDR2 FQGNSA. The CDR3 here is CASSRLDTQYF. DNA for the CDR3: TGTGCCAGCAGCCGACTGGATACGCAGTATTTT.

Turning to this clonotype: This may be a read error: a much more frequent sequence differs by one nucleotide. As the CDR3 is not closed by the conserved phenylalanine or tryptophan, this likely results from a read error. V usage is TRBV29-1 and J usage is TRBJ2-3; no reliable D call. The germline CDR1 and CDR2 sequences are SQVTM and ANQGSEA. The V and J ends lost 1 base and 0 bases respectively, with 8 bases between them. This CDR3 region has 14 residues. This chain's CDR3 is CSVEALFSTDTQYL. The CDR3 DNA follows: TGCAGCGTTGAAGCCCTGTTTAGCACAGATACGCAGTATCTT.

There are many counts of this clonotype. The genes are TRBV7-8 and TRBJ2-7; D may be TRBD1 (5 bases). The CDR3 runs 11 residues. Germline CDR1 SGHVS, CDR2 FQNEAQ. V lost 3 bases, J lost 7 bases, and 7 bases lay in between. The CDR3 sequence: CASSLGREQYF. The CDR3 coding sequence is TGTGCCAGCAGCTTGGGGCGTGAGCAGTACTTC.

The chain joins TRBV5-1 to TRBJ2-3, with TRBD1 identical over 9 bases. V was pared by 4 bases and J by 3 bases, with 3 bases of the junction left unmatched. The CDR3 has 14 amino acids. Germline CDR1 reads SGHRS; CDR2 reads YFSETQ. CDR3 coding DNA: TGCGCCAGCAGCAAGGACAGGGGAACAGATACGCAGTATTTT. Its protein product is CASSKDRGTDTQYF. The whole variable domain, remainder taken from reference TRBV5-1 and TRBJ2-3, is KAGVTQTPRYLIKTRGQQVTLSCSPISGHRSVSWYQQTPGQGLQFLFEYFSETQRNKGNFPGRFSGRQFSNSRSEMNVSTLELGDSALYLCASSKDRGTDTQYFGPGTRLTVL.